The text below deals with one T cell receptor (beta chain). The antigen is undetermined. This record belongs to a study of response to subunit inactivated influenza vaccine. Each CDR3 protein is one row after TCRdb ran MiXCR on the RT-PCR reads. The sample contains 650,000 to 700,000 distinct CDR3 sequences, approximately 14% of which appear only once. This CDR3 is 13 amino acids long. V was trimmed by 6 bases and J by 8 bases, leaving 15 bases between them. CDR1 is KGHSH, CDR2 LQKENI, per germline. Findings and limits, study-wide: T cells newly recruited by each seasonal influenza vaccination are few, the authors suggested.

The V gene is TRBV18, the J gene TRBJ2-3; D may be TRBD2 (6 bases). Source: PBMCs from blood, taken 11 to 12 days after vaccination. This clonotype was obtained from a man over 45 who received an inactivated influenza vaccine. The CDR3 nucleotides read TGTGCCAGCTCTGCACCTGGGGGAGGTACGCAGTATTTT. This gives the protein CASSAPGGGTQYF.